These 32 T cell receptor beta chains were all obtained from the same sample, sequenced in a study of T cells after yellow fever vaccination. TCRdb re-derived calls from the 5' RACE reads in MiXCR, one entry per CDR3 protein. The sample holds around 300,000 distinct CDR3 sequences, about 4% seen once. The specimen was PBMCs, collected 5 days after the yellow fever booster vaccination. These receptor sequences come from a young man who received the YFV17D yellow fever vaccine.

This clonotype appeared a few times. The junction departs from germline at one end; a sequencing error may be responsible. This rearrangement joins TRBV7-2 to TRBJ2-5, with D perhaps TRBD1 or TRBD2 (5 bases each). From germline, CDR1 is SGHTA and CDR2 FQGNSA. This CDR3 has 15 residues. The CDR3 loop reads CASRLGYGAGETQYF. The CDR3 DNA reads TGTGCCAGCAGATTAGGATACGGGGCGGGAGAGACCCAGTACTTC. The variable domain in full, with the rest retrieved from reference TRBV7-2 and TRBJ2-5, is GAGVSQSPSNKVTEKGKDVELRCDPISGHTALYWYRQSLGQGLEFLIYFQGNSAPDKSGLPSDRFSAERTGGSVSTLTIQRTQQEDSAVYLCASRLGYGAGETQYFGPGTRLLVL.

The rearrangement links TRBV24-1 to TRBJ2-7; 10 nucleotides match TRBD1. Germline CDR1 is KGHDR and CDR2 is SFDVKD. V was clipped by 5 bases and J by 2 bases; unmatched bases: 8. The CDR3 is 16 residues long. The CDR3 DNA reads as TGTGCCACCAGTGGCTACCGGGACAGGGGCCCCTACGAGCAGTACGTC. This codes for CATSGYRDRGPYEQYV.

This clonotype was counted ten times or more. The rearrangement joins TRBV28 to TRBJ2-3; D is unresolved. The CDR3 is made up of 14 amino acids. Between the trimmed V and J ends, which lost 6 bases and 4 bases, there was a span of 14 bases. In germline, CDR1 is MDHEN, CDR2 SYDVKM. This CDR3 is CASRWTYQADTQYF. The CDR3 DNA sequence: TGTGCCAGCAGATGGACGTACCAAGCAGATACGCAGTATTTT.

This clonotype has just a few counts. The chain couples TRBV19 to TRBJ1-5; D may be TRBD1 (6 bases). The CDR3 covers 15 residues. V was shortened by 2 bases and J by 7 bases, with 15 bases between the two germline ends. CDR1 LNHDA and CDR2 SQIVND come from the germline V gene (reference sequence). CDR3 in DNA: TGTGCCAGTAGTATATGGGGGCAGGGAAAACAGCCCCAGCATTTT. It yields the protein CASSIWGQGKQPQHF.

This clonotype was counted between two and nine times. The chain carries TRBV20-1 and TRBJ2-2, with 9 bases fitting TRBD1. The CDR3 runs to 16 residues. Per germline, CDR1 DFQATT and CDR2 SNEGSKA (reference sequence). V lost 3 bases and J lost 0; bases outside the gene matches: 5. The CDR3 region has the DNA TGCAGTGCTAGGACGGGGACAGGGTCGAACACCGGGGAGCTGTTTTTT. It specifies CSARTGTGSNTGELFF.

This clonotype was recorded a few times. The chain employs TRBV2 and TRBJ1-2, with D unclear. Per the germline V gene, CDR1 is SNHLY and CDR2 is FYNNEI. The V gene lost 1 base and the J gene lost 5 bases, with 8 bases spanning the gap. This CDR3 spans 13 amino acids. CDR3 coding DNA: TGTGCCAGCAGTGAAGAGGGAGAATATGGCTACACCTTC. Translating it yields CASSEEGEYGYTF.

This clonotype was counted a few times. The chain joins TRBV6-2 or TRBV6-3 to TRBJ1-2; tentatively, D is TRBD1 (5 bases). The CDR3 consists of 13 residues. V was clipped by 8 bases and J by 0 bases, with 10 bases between them. Germline V gives CDR1 MNHEY, CDR2 SVGEGT. Here the CDR3 DNA reads TGTGCCAGCCAGGGCATCTCTAACTATGGCTACACCTTC. Its translation: CASQGISNYGYTF.

The chain is built from TRBV12-3 or TRBV12-4 and TRBJ2-1; no reliable D call. Trimming shortened V by 3 bases and J by 7 bases, and 13 bases separated the two germline ends. The CDR3 has 14 amino acids. The CDR3 DNA reads TGTGCCAGCAGTTTGGTCTACAGAATGAATGAGCAGTTCTTC. Its protein product is CASSLVYRMNEQFF.

Only a few counts were recorded for this clonotype. V and J are TRBV7-7 and TRBJ2-5; 8 positions agree with TRBD1. V dropped 3 bases and J dropped 5; count of bases not matched to a gene: 8. Germline V gene data show CDR1 as SSHAT and CDR2 as FNYEAQ (reference sequence). The CDR3 sequence is 15 residues long. The CDR3 nucleotides are TGTGCCAGCAGCTTGTCCCTGGACAGGGCGGAGACCCAGTACTTC. This gives the protein CASSLSLDRAETQYF.

V gene TRBV7-8 combines with J gene TRBJ1-1; D gene unclear. The CDR3 is 12 amino acids. Trimming left V 2 bases short and J 11 bases short, with 12 bases between. CDR1 and CDR2 (germline): SGHVS, FQNEAQ. CDR3 bases: TGTGCCAGCAGCTTATATCTGTCGGCGGCTTTCTTT. Amino acid sequence: CASSLYLSAAFF.

This clonotype was counted at least ten times. J is TRBJ1-2 and V is TRBV7-2; a weak D match, TRBD1 (5 bases). CDR1 and CDR2 from the germline V gene are SGHTA and FQGNSA. V was pared by 5 bases and J by 1 base, with 11 bases between. This CDR3 contains 14 residues. The CDR3 protein is CASSLRDLNYGYTF. The CDR3 bases are TGTGCCAGCAGCCTACGGGACCTTAACTATGGCTACACCTTC.

This clonotype was observed a handful of times. This chain links TRBV7-9 with TRBJ2-2; a possible D gene is TRBD2 (5 bases). V was shortened by 5 bases and J by 0 bases, with 16 bases between the two germline ends. Germline CDR1 SEHNR, CDR2 FQNEAQ (reference sequence). The CDR3 runs 17 residues. The CDR3 loop is CASSNSETPPNTGELFF. Written as DNA, the CDR3 is TGTGCCAGCAGCAATAGCGAGACACCACCGAACACCGGGGAGCTGTTTTTT.

This clonotype was counted a few times. The gene calls are TRBV7-2 and TRBJ2-7; D is unresolved. The CDR3 runs 12 residues. From germline, CDR1 is SGHTA and CDR2 FQGNSA. V was trimmed by 2 bases and J by 4 bases, leaving 6 bases between them. The CDR3 sequence is CASSLSQYEQYF. DNA of the CDR3: TGTGCCAGCAGCTTATCCCAATACGAGCAGTACTTC. Using reference TRBV7-2 and TRBJ2-7 for the parts outside the CDR3, the full variable domain is GAGVSQSPSNKVTEKGKDVELRCDPISGHTALYWYRQSLGQGLEFLIYFQGNSAPDKSGLPSDRFSAERTGGSVSTLTIQRTQQEDSAVYLCASSLSQYEQYFGPGTRLTVT.

This clonotype was picked up a small number of times. This sequence joins TRBV4-3 and TRBJ2-2, with 12 nucleotides matching TRBD2. The CDR3 is 18 residues long. Germline loops: CDR1 LGHNA, CDR2 YSLEER. Losses at the gene ends were 0 bases for V and 4 bases for J; bases not matched to a gene: 6. CDR3 in DNA: TGCGCCAGCAGCCAAGAACGTCCGGGACTAGCGGGCACCGGGGAGCTGTTTTTT. It translates to CASSQERPGLAGTGELFF.

The gene calls are TRBV28 and TRBJ2-7; D might be TRBD2 (6 bases). V dropped 10 bases and J dropped 2 bases, with 15 bases sitting between them. This CDR3 has 13 amino acids. The germline V gene has CDR1 MDHEN and CDR2 SYDVKM. The CDR3 region has the DNA TGTGCCACGATGGGGGGTGGCGCCTACGAGCAGTACGTC. Translated, it gives CATMGGGAYEQYV.

This clonotype was recorded at least ten times. The V and J genes are TRBV7-8 and TRBJ2-2; possible D gene TRBD1, 5 bases. The V end lost 3 bases, the J end lost 4 bases, and 12 bases lay between the germline ends. This CDR3 region has 15 residues. The germline V gene encodes CDR1 SGHVS and CDR2 FQNEAQ. This chain's CDR3 is CASSFNVQGTGELFF. The DNA of the CDR3 is TGTGCCAGCAGCTTTAACGTCCAGGGCACCGGGGAGCTGTTTTTT.

This rearrangement joins TRBV7-2 to TRBJ1-6; TRBD1 matches at 7 bases. CDR3 size: 14 residues. Per the germline V gene, CDR1 is SGHTA and CDR2 is FQGNSA. V trimming: 5 bases; J trimming: 10 bases; junction bases outside the gene matches: 8. The CDR3 sequence: CASSQGGTASPLHF. The CDR3 DNA sequence: TGTGCCAGCAGCCAGGGTGGGACAGCCTCACCCCTCCACTTT.

The table lists this clonotype with a few counts. CDR3 DNA: TGTGCCACCCGCCCAGCGGGGAACACCGGGGAGCTGTTTTTT. It specifies CATRPAGNTGELFF. The chain joins TRBV6-5 to TRBJ2-2; D is possibly TRBD2 (6 bases). V lost 10 bases, J lost 1 base, and 13 bases lay in between. Germline loops: CDR1 MNHEY, CDR2 SVGAGI. The CDR3 is 14 amino acids.

This clonotype was seen only a few times. The V gene is TRBV5-5, the J gene TRBJ1-1, with no clear D. The V gene lost 3 bases and the J gene lost 4 bases, with 13 bases spanning the gap. CDR1 SGHKS and CDR2 YYEKEE come from the germline V gene (reference sequence). CDR3 length equals 14 residues. The CDR3 nucleotides are TGTGCCAGCAGCTACAACCCTCCCCCCACTGAAGCTTTCTTT. This translates into CASSYNPPPTEAFF. Complete variable domain (other parts from reference TRBV5-5 and TRBJ1-1): DAGVTQSPTHLIKTRGQQVTLRCSPISGHKSVSWYQQVLGQGPQFIFQYYEKEERGRGNFPDRFSARQFPNYSSELNVNALLLGDSALYLCASSYNPPPTEAFFGQGTRLTVV.

The J gene is TRBJ1-1, the V gene TRBV12-3 or TRBV12-4; tentative D call: TRBD1 (5 bases). The CDR3 consists of 14 residues. V was pared by 6 bases and J by 9 bases, with 20 bases between. The CDR3 loop reads CASSSWSPGLKAFF. The CDR3 DNA sequence: TGTGCCAGCAGCTCCTGGTCACCGGGACTCAAAGCTTTCTTT.

This clonotype has a count of ten or more. The chain combines TRBV29-1 with TRBJ1-2; D call uncertain. Trimming removed 4 bases at V and 2 bases at J, with 14 bases between. Looked up from germline, CDR1 is SQVTM and CDR2 is ANQGSEA. There are 14 residues in the CDR3. CDR3 sequence (DNA): TGCAGCGTTGTGGCGCAGGAAACAAACTATGGCTACACCTTC. Translated: CSVVAQETNYGYTF. The full variable domain, its missing parts supplied by reference TRBV29-1 and TRBJ1-2, is SAVISQKPSRDICQRGTSLTIQCQVDSQVTMMFWYRQQPGQSLTLIATANQGSEATYESGFVIDKFPISRPNLTFSTLTVSNMSPEDSSIYLCSVVAQETNYGYTFGSGTRLTVV.

This clonotype was recorded at least ten times. The V and J genes are TRBV9 and TRBJ2-2; 9 nucleotides match TRBD1. The V and J ends lost 2 bases and 11 bases, in that order; junction bases with no gene match: 1. CDR1 and CDR2 (germline): SGDLS, YYNGEE. The CDR3 is made up of 12 amino acids. Here the CDR3 DNA reads TGTGCCAGCAGCGTGGACAGGGGAGAGCTGTTTTTT. Translated: CASSVDRGELFF. Together with reference TRBV9 and TRBJ2-2, the CDR3 gives the full variable domain: DSGVTQTPKHLITATGQRVTLRCSPRSGDLSVYWYQQSLDQGLQFLIQYYNGEERAKGNILERFSAQQFPDLHSELNLSSLELGDSALYFCASSVDRGELFFGEGSRLTVL.

At least ten counts were recorded for this clonotype. V is TRBV28 and J is TRBJ1-3; D perhaps matches TRBD1 (5 bases). From germline, CDR1 is MDHEN and CDR2 SYDVKM. The V gene lost 4 bases and the J gene lost 0 bases, with 7 bases spanning the gap. The CDR3 runs to 14 residues. For the CDR3, the DNA is TGTGCCAGCAGTTCGGGGACCTCTGGAAACACCATATATTTT. Translating it yields CASSSGTSGNTIYF.

This clonotype was observed many times. The CDR3 here is CASSQDRQETQYF. Here the CDR3 DNA reads TGTGCCAGCAGCCAGGACAGGCAAGAGACCCAGTACTTC. The gene calls are TRBV4-2 and TRBJ2-5; 7 bases line up with TRBD1. J lost 2 bases, V lost 3 bases, and 0 bases had no gene match. The germline V gene encodes CDR1 LGHNA and CDR2 YNFKEQ. This CDR3 has 13 residues.

The rearrangement uses TRBV6-5 and TRBJ2-3; a possible D gene is TRBD2 (5 bases). Trimming removed 0 bases from V and 2 bases from J, with 15 bases in between. CDR1 and CDR2 (germline): MNHEY, SVGAGI. This CDR3 has 17 residues. DNA of the CDR3: TGTGCCAGCAGTTACTCCGGTAATGGAGGTTACACAGATACGCAGTATTTT. It is translated as CASSYSGNGGYTDTQYF.

This clonotype was picked up a small number of times. The J gene is TRBJ1-2, the V gene TRBV7-2; D unclear. This CDR3 has 13 residues. Germline V gene lookup returns CDR1 SGHTA and CDR2 FQGNSA. Trimming stripped 3 bases from V and 4 bases from J, with 9 bases between. The CDR3 nucleotides read TGTGCCAGCAGCTTCATAACTTTCTATGGCTACACCTTC. It yields the protein CASSFITFYGYTF.

There are many counts of this clonotype. The rearrangement uses TRBV12-3 or TRBV12-4 and TRBJ1-5, with TRBD1 matching 7 bases. After removal of 3 bases from V and 7 bases from J, the junction contained 3 bases not matched to a gene. CDR3 length: 13 residues. Here the CDR3 DNA reads TGTGCCAGCAGTTTGGCAGGGGGGCAGCCCCAGCATTTT. This codes for CASSLAGGQPQHF.

This chain connects TRBV24-1 to TRBJ2-2, with D possibly being TRBD1 (6 bases). CDR1 and CDR2 from the germline V gene are KGHDR and SFDVKD. The CDR3 spans 14 residues. V lost 5 bases to trimming and J lost 6 bases, with 12 bases between them. The CDR3 loop reads CATSAGEVAGELFF. CDR3 coding DNA: TGTGCCACCAGTGCAGGGGAAGTTGCCGGGGAGCTGTTTTTT.

Ten or more counts support this clonotype. The genes are TRBV6-5 and TRBJ2-1, with D hard to call. Germline values: CDR1 MNHEY, CDR2 SVGAGI. CDR3 length equals 12 residues. V shed 2 bases and J shed 6 bases, with 5 bases lying between them. CDR3 DNA sequence: TGTGCCAGCAGTTACGACGGCAATGAGCAGTTCTTC. As protein: CASSYDGNEQFF.

This clonotype was seen repeatedly, ten times or more. The chain joins TRBV5-1 to TRBJ2-1, with TRBD2 matching 12 bases. The CDR3 is 17 amino acids. Trimming cost V 1 base and J 8 bases; bases outside gene matches: 10. Per the germline V gene, CDR1 is SGHRS and CDR2 is YFSETQ. The CDR3 DNA sequence: TGCGCCAGCAGCTTGACCTCTAGCGGGGGGGCCGTCGATGAGCAGTTCTTC. Its translation is CASSLTSSGGAVDEQFF.

This clonotype turned up a few times. V usage is TRBV4-3 and J usage is TRBJ1-6; no clear D gene. From germline, CDR1 is LGHNA and CDR2 YSLEER. This CDR3 contains 13 residues. Deletions cut 3 bases from V and 9 bases from J, with 9 bases between. The CDR3 DNA is TGCGCCAGCAGCCAGTATGTGGGTTCACCCCTCCACTTT. Protein: CASSQYVGSPLHF.

Ten or more counts support this clonotype. The chain couples TRBV7-9 to TRBJ2-2, with D possibly TRBD1 on 6 matching bases. V lost 2 bases and J 4 bases, leaving 8 bases between the germline ends. Germline-derived CDR1 and CDR2 are SEHNR and FQNEAQ (reference sequence). The CDR3 totals 14 residues. The CDR3 reads CASSLQGSTGELFF. The CDR3 DNA reads TGTGCCAGCAGCTTACAGGGGAGCACCGGGGAGCTGTTTTTT.